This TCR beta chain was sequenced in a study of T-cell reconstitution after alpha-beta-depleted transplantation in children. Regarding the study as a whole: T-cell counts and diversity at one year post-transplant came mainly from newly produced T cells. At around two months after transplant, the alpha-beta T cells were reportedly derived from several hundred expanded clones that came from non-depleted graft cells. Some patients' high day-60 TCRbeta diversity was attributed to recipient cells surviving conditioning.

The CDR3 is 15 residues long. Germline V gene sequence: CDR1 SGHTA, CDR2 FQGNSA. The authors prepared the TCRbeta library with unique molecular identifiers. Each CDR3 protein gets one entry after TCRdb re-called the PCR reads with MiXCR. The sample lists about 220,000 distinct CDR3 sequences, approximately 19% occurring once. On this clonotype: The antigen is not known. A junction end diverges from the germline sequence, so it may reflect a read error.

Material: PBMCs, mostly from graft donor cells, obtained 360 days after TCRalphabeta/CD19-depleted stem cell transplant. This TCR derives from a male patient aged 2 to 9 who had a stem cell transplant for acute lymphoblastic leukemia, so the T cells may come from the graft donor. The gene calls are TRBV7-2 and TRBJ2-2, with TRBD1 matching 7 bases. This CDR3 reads CVSSPRDSNTGELFF. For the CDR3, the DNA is TGTGTCAGCAGCCCACGGGACAGCAACACCGGGGAGCTGTTTTTT.